This TCR beta chain originates from a study of CD8 T cell repertoires and HIV-1 epitope variants. Study as a whole: 1M T cells were kept uncultured as a baseline.

The table came from immunoSEQ multiplex PCR; TCRdb's copy has only in-frame clones and leaves some out. Of several thousand clones listed, around 62% are singletons. The ends lost 3 bases at V and 7 bases at J; junction bases unmatched: 6. The CDR3 is 15 amino acids. CDR1 is SGHNT and CDR2 is YYREEE in the germline V gene (reference sequence). This clone was seen a few times. The target antigen is unknown. The genes are TRBV5-4 and TRBJ1-4; TRBD1 agrees at 10 bases. The source is a male donor with HIV. The sequencing input was cultured CD8+ T cells derived from PBMCs. DNA for the CDR3: TGTGCCAGCAGCTCGACAGGGGGCGCAGGTGAAAAACTGTTTTTT. This gives the protein CASSSTGGAGEKLFF. Together with reference TRBV5-4 and TRBJ1-4, the CDR3 gives the full variable domain: ETGVTQSPTHLIKTRGQQVTLRCSSQSGHNTVSWYQQALGQGPQFIFQYYREEENGRGNFPPRFSGLQFPNYSSELNVNALELDDSALYLCASSSTGGAGEKLFFGSGTQLSVL.